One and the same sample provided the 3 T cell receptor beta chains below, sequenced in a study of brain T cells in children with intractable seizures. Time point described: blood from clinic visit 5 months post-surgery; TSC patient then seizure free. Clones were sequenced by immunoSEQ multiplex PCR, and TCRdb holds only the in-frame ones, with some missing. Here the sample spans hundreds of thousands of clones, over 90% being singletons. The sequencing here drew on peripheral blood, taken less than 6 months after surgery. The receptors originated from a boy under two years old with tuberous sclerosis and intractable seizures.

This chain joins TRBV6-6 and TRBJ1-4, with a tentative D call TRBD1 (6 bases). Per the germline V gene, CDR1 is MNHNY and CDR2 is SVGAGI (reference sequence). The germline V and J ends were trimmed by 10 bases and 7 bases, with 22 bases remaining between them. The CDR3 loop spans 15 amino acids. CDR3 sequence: CAINAPGTSGEKLFF. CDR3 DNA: TGTGCCATTAACGCCCCAGGGACATCCGGTGAAAAACTGTTTTTT.

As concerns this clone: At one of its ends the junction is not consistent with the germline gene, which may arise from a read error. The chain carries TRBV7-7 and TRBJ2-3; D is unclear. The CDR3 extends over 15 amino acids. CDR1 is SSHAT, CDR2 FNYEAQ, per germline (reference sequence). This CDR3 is CASSLAGYSTDTQYF. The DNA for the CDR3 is TGTGCTAGCAGCTTAGCCGGTTACTCCACAGATACGCAGTATTTT.

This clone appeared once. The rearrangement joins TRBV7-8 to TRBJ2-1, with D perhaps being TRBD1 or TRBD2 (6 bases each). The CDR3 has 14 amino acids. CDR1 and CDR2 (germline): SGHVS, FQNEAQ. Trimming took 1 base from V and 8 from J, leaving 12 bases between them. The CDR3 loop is CASSLVGGSYEQFF. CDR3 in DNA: TGTGCCAGCAGCTTAGTAGGGGGGAGCTATGAGCAGTTCTTC.